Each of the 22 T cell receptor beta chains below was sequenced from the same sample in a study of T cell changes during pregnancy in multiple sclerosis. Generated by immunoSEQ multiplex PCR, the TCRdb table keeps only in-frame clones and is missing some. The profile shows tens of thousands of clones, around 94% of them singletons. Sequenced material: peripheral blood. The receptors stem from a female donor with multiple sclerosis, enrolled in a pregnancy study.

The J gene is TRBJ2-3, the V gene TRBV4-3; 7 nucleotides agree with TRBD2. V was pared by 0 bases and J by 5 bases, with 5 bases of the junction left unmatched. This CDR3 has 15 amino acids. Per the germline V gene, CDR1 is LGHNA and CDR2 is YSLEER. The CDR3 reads CASSQEREYGDTQYF. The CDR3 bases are TGCGCCAGCAGCCAAGAGCGGGAGTATGGAGATACGCAGTATTTT.

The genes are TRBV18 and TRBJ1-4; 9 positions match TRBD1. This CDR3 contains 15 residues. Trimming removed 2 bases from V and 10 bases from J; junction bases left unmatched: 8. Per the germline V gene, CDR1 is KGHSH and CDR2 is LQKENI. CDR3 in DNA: TGTGCCAGCTCACCAGAGCGCACAGGGGGCTCAAAACTGTTTTTT. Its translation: CASSPERTGGSKLFF.

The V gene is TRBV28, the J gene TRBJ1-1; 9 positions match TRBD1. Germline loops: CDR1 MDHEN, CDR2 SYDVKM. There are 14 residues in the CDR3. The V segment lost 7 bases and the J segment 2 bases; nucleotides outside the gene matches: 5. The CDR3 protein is CASTTGQGNTEAFF. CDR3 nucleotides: TGTGCCAGCACCACGGGACAGGGAAACACTGAAGCTTTCTTT.

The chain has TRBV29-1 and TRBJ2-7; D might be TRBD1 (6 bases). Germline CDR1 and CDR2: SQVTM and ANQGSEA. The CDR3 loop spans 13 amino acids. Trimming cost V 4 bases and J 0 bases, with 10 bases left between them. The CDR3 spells CSVGGQTSYEQYF. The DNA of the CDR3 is TGCAGCGTTGGGGGGCAGACCTCCTACGAGCAGTACTTC.

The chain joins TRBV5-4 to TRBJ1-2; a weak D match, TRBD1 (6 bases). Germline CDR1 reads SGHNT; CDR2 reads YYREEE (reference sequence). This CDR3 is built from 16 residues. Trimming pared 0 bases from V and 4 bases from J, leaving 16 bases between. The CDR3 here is CASSLGGQGRSYGYTF. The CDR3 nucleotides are TGTGCCAGCAGCTTGGGGGGGCAGGGGCGGAGCTATGGCTACACCTTC.

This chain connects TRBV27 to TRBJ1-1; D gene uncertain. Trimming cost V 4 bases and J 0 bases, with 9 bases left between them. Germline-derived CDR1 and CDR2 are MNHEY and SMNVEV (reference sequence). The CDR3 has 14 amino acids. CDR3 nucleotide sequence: TGTGCCAGCAGTTCGGGTCAGTTGAACACTGAAGCTTTCTTT. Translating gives CASSSGQLNTEAFF.

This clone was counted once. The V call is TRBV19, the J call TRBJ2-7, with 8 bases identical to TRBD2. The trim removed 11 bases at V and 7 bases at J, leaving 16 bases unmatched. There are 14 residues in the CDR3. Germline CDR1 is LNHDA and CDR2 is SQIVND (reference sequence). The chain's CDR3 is CASKAGGPSREQYF. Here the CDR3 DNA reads TGTGCCTCTAAGGCGGGAGGCCCCTCACGGGAGCAGTACTTC.

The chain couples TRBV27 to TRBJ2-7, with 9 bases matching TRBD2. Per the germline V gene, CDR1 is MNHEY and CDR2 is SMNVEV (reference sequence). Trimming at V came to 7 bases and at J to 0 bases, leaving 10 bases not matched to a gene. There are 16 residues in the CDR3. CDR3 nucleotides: TGTGCCAGCACAAAGGGCCATAGCGGGGGCTCCTACGAGCAGTACTTC. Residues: CASTKGHSGGSYEQYF.

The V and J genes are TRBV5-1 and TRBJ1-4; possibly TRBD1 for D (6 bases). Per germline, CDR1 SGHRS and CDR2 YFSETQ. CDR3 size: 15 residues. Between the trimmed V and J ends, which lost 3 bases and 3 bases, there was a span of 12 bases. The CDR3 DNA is TGCGCCAGCAGCTGGACAGAGGGGGCTAATGAAAAACTGTTTTTT. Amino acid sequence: CASSWTEGANEKLFF.

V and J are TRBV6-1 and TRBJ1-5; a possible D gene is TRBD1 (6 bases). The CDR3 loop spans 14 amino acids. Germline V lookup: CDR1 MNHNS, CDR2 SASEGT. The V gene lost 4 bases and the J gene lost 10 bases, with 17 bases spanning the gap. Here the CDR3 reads CASSAGRGRSPQHF. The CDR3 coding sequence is TGTGCCAGCAGTGCGGGCAGGGGACGCTCTCCCCAGCATTTT.

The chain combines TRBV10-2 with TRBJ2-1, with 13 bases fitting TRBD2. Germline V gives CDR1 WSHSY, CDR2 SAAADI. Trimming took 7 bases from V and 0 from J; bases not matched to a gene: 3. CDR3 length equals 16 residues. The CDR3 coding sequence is TGCGCCAGCACAGGGACTAGCGGGATCTCCTACAATGAGCAGTTCTTC. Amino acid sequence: CASTGTSGISYNEQFF.

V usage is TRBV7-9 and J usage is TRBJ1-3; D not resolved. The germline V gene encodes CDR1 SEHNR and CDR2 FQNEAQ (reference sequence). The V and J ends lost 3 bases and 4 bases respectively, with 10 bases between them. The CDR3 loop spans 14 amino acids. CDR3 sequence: CASSFPVLGNTIYF. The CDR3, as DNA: TGTGCCAGCAGCTTTCCTGTTCTCGGAAACACCATATATTTT.

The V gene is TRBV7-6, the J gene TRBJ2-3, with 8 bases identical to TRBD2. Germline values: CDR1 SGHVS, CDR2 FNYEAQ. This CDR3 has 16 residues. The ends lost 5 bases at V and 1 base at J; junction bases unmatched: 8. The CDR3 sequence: CASSASLAGGTDTQYF. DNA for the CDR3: TGTGCCAGCAGCGCCTCTCTAGCGGGTGGCACAGATACGCAGTATTTT.

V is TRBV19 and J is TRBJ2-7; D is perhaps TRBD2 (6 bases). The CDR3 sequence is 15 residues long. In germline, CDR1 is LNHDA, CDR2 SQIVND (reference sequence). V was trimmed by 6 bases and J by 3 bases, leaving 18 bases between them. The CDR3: CASRKSGTYLYEQYF. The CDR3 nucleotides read TGTGCCAGTAGAAAATCCGGGACTTACCTCTACGAGCAGTACTTC.

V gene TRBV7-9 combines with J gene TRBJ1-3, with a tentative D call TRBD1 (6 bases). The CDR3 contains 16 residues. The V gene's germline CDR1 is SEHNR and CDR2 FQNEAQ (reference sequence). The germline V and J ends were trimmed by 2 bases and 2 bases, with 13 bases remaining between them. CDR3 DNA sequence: TGTGCCAGCAGCTTAATTGGGGGGCTGACTGGAAACACCATATATTTT. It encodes CASSLIGGLTGNTIYF. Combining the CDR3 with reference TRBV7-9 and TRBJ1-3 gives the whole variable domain DTGVSQNPRHKITKRGQNVTFRCDPISEHNRLYWYRQTLGQGPEFLTYFQNEAQLEKSRLLSDRFSAERPKGSFSTLEIQRTEQGDSAMYLCASSLIGGLTGNTIYFGEGSWLTVV.

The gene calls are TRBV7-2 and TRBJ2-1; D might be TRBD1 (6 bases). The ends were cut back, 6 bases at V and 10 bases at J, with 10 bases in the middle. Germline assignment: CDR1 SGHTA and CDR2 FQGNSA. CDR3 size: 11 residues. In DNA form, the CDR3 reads TGTGCCAGCAGTACAGGGCGAGAGCAGTTCTTC. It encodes CASSTGREQFF.

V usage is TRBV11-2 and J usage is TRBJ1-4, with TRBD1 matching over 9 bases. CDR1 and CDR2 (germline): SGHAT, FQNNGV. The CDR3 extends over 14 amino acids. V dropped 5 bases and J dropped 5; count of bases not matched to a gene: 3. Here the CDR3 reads CASSRDRGNEKLFF. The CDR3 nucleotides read TGTGCCAGCAGCAGAGACAGGGGGAATGAAAAACTGTTTTTT.

CDR3 protein: CASSPSTGGVAGNTIYF. CDR3 coding DNA: TGCGCCAGCAGCCCCTCAACTGGGGGGGTTGCAGGAAACACCATATATTTT. This sequence joins TRBV4-3 and TRBJ1-3, with D possibly matching TRBD1 (5 bases). This CDR3 spans 17 amino acids. Trimming removed 4 bases from V and 4 bases from J, with 20 bases in between. CDR1 and CDR2 (germline): LGHNA, YSLEER.

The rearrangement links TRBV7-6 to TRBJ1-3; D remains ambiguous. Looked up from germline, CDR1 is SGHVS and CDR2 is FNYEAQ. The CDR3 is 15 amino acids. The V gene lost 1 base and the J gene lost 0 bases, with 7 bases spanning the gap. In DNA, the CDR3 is TGTGCCAGCAGCTTAGAGGCAAACTCTGGAAACACCATATATTTT. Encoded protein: CASSLEANSGNTIYF.

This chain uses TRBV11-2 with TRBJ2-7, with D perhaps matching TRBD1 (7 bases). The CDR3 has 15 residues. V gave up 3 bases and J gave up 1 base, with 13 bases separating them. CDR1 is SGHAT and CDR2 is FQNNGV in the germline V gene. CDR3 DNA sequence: TGTGCCAGCAGCTTTGCCGCGGGACAGTCCTACGAGCAGTACTTC. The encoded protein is CASSFAAGQSYEQYF. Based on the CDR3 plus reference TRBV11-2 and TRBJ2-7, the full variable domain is EAGVAQSPRYKIIEKRQSVAFWCNPISGHATLYWYQQILGQGPKLLIQFQNNGVVDDSQLPKDRFSAERLKGVDSTLKIQPAKLEDSAVYLCASSFAAGQSYEQYFGPGTRLTVT.

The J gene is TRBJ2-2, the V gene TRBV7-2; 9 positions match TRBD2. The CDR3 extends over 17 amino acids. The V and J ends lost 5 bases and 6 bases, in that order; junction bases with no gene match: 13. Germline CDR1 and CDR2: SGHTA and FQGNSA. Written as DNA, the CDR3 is TGTGCCAGCAGCGTATACCCTAGCGGGATACCCCCCGGGGAGCTGTTTTTT. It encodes CASSVYPSGIPPGELFF.

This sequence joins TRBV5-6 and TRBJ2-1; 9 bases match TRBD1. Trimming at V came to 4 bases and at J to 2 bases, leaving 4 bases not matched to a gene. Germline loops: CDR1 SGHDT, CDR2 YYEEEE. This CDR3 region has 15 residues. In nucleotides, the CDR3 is TGTGCCAGCAGCCAAACAGGGGGCGCCTACAATGAGCAGTTCTTC. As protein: CASSQTGGAYNEQFF.